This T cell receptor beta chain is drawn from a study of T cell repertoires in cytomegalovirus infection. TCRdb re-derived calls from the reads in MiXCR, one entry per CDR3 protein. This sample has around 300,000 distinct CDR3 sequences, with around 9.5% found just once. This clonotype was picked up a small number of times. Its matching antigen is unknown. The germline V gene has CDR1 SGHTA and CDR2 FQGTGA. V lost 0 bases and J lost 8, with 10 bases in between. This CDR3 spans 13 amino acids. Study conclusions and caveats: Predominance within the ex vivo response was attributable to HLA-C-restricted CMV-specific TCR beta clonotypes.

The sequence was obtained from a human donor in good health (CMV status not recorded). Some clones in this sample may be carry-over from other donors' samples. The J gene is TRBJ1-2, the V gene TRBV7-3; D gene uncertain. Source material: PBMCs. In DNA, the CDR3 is TGTGCCAGCAGCTTAACTCGGGGTGAGGGCTACACCTTC. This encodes CASSLTRGEGYTF. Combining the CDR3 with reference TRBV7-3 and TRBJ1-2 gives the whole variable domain GAGVSQTPSNKVTEKGKYVELRCDPISGHTALYWYRQSLGQGPEFLIYFQGTGAADDSGLPNDRFFAVRPEGSVSTLKIQRTERGDSAVYLCASSLTRGEGYTFGSGTRLTVV.